This T cell receptor (beta chain) originates from a study of T cells in Graves' hyperthyroidism and ophthalmopathy. For the study at large: Blood was drawn when the patient was first diagnosed and still untreated.

There were TCR beta CDR3 regions amplified from RNA transcripts. HTBI primers were employed in a first-round RT-PCR of the TCR CDR3. TCRdb re-called the multiplex PCR reads with MiXCR, one entry per CDR3 protein. The sample consists of a few hundred thousand distinct CDR3 sequences, about 16% of them appearing once. Many counts were recorded for this clonotype. The antigen is not known. Germline V gives CDR1 SGDLS, CDR2 YYNGEE. The CDR3 extends over 14 amino acids. The ends were cut back, 4 bases at V and 3 bases at J, with 13 bases in the middle. Study-level points and caveats: Among thyroid clonotypes expanded above 0.001, most also appeared in blood.

The PBMCs were taken from approximately 9 ml of fresh peripheral blood. The genes are TRBV9 and TRBJ1-1; D might be TRBD1 (5 bases). This TCR derives from a man between 40 and 49 years old with Graves' hyperthyroidism. The sample taken for sequencing was blood. CDR3 sequence reads: CASSRQGGDTEAFF. In nucleotides, the CDR3 is TGTGCCAGCAGCCGTCAGGGTGGGGACACTGAAGCTTTCTTT.